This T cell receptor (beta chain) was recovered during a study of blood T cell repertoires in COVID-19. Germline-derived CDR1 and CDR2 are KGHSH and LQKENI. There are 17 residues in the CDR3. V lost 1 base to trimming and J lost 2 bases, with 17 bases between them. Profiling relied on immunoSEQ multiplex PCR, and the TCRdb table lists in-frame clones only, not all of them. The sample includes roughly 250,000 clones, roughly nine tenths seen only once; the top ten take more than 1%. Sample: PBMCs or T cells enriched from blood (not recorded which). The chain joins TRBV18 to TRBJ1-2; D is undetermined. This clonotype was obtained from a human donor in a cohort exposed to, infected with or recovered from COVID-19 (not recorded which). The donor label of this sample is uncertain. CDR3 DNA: TGTGCCAGCTCACCACTGGCTCTCGGACTCTCCAACTATGGCTACACCTTC. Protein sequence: CASSPLALGLSNYGYTF.